The rows below give T cell receptor beta chains drawn from one sample of a study of blood T cells in healthy people across ages. TCRdb processed the 5' RACE reads anew with MiXCR; each CDR3 protein has one entry. The sample comprises roughly 1.4 million distinct CDR3 sequences, 59% of which are singletons, and 6.5% to 8.5% rests with the top ten. The sample was blood. Receptors originate from a man between 18 and 35 years old in good health. The CDR3 runs from the conserved cysteine through the conserved F or W. D genes are given only for firm matches. Clone size is stated in some rows and not others, as once, few, many or a class when expanded.

>TRBD1|TRBV29-1|TRBJ1-2|.
CSVTGGVKYGYTF
TGCAGCGTTACAGGGGGAGTTAAATATGGCTACACCTTC
>TRBD1|TRBV28|TRBJ1-5|.
CASSLGTGLWQPQHF
TGTGCCAGCAGTTTAGGGACAGGGCTGTGGCAGCCCCAGCATTTT
>.|TRBV20-1|TRBJ2-3|.
CSARAARPDTQYF
TGCAGTGCTAGAGCAGCAAGGCCAGATACGCAGTATTTT
>.|TRBV7-9|TRBJ2-7|few
CASSITKIDTKYVYEQYF
TGTGCCAGCAGCATCACTAAGATCGACACGAAATATGTGTACGAGCAGTACTTC
>.|TRBV30|TRBJ1-3|.
CAWRSSGANTIYF
TGTGCCTGGAGAAGTTCGGGGGCGAACACCATATATTTT
>.|TRBV7-2|TRBJ2-7|.
CASQTGTYPYEQYF
TGTGCCAGCCAGACTGGGACCTACCCGTACGAGCAGTACTTC
>.|TRBV7-9|TRBJ2-3|few
CASSLLLETDTQYF
TGTGCCAGCAGCTTGTTGTTGGAGACAGATACGCAGTATTTT
>.|TRBV6-2/TRBV6-3|TRBJ2-3|.
CASTDYADTQYF
TGTGCCAGCACGGACTACGCTGATACGCAGTATTTT
>.|TRBV11-2|TRBJ1-6|.
CAIQLPREDSPLHF
TGTGCCATCCAGCTTCCGAGGGAGGATTCACCCCTCCACTTT
>.|TRBV29-1|TRBJ2-7|.
CSVEDRSETYEQYF
TGCAGCGTTGAAGATAGATCAGAAACCTACGAGCAGTACTTC
>TRBD1|TRBV29-1|TRBJ2-7|few
CSGGETGGGEQYF
TGCAGCGGGGGGGAGACAGGGGGCGGCGAGCAGTACTTC
>TRBD2|TRBV20-1|TRBJ2-5|.
CSAAPPGGGLYWETQYF
TGCAGTGCTGCTCCTCCGGGGGGGGGACTCTACTGGGAGACCCAGTACTTC
>TRBD1|TRBV28|TRBJ2-4|.
CASIQNPGQGRNIQYF
TGTGCCAGCATCCAGAACCCGGGACAGGGTAGAAACATTCAGTACTTC
>TRBD1|TRBV27|TRBJ2-1|.
CASSLSPTGGLMNEQFF
TGTGCCAGCAGTTTATCCCCGACAGGGGGCCTTATGAATGAGCAGTTCTTC
>.|TRBV7-9|TRBJ1-4|.
CASSLASSGGLETNEKLFF
TGTGCCAGCAGCTTAGCCTCGTCCGGCGGACTTGAGACTAATGAAAAACTGTTTTTT
>TRBD2|TRBV3-1|TRBJ2-3|few
CASSRLSSASGRDTQYF
TGTGCCAGCAGCCGACTTAGTTCCGCTAGCGGGAGAGATACGCAGTATTTT
>.|TRBV18|TRBJ2-7|.
CASSRKADIYEQYF
TGTGCCAGCTCACGAAAGGCGGATATCTACGAGCAGTACTTC
>.|TRBV4-1|TRBJ1-4|.
CASSQVRGAFNEKLFF
TGCGCCAGCAGCCAAGTAAGGGGGGCTTTTAATGAAAAACTGTTTTTT
>.|TRBV6-4|TRBJ2-7|.
CASRAGTCEQYF
TGTGCCAGCAGAGCCGGGACGTGCGAGCAGTACTTC
>.|TRBV4-1|TRBJ2-3|few
CASSQGRGRLTDTQYF
TGCGCCAGCAGCCAAGGAAGGGGCAGGCTCACAGATACGCAGTATTTT
>TRBD2|TRBV12-5|TRBJ2-1|few
CASGLTPGTSRYNEQFF
TGTGCTAGTGGTTTGACTCCCGGGACTAGCAGGTACAATGAGCAGTTCTTC
>.|TRBV6-5|TRBJ2-7|.
CASSRYPLVSEQYF
TGTGCCAGCAGTAGATACCCTCTGGTCTCCGAGCAGTACTTC
>TRBD1|TRBV7-9|TRBJ2-7|.
CASSLPSQGAHKYEQYF
TGTGCCAGCAGCTTACCATCCCAGGGGGCGCATAAGTACGAGCAGTACTTC
>.|TRBV7-9|TRBJ1-1|.
CAGGGTEAFF
TGTGCAGGGGGGGGCACTGAAGCTTTCTTT
>.|TRBV5-1|TRBJ1-1|once
CASSESGIAGRAFF
TGCGCCAGCAGCGAATCTGGTATAGCTGGACGAGCTTTCTTT
>.|TRBV27|TRBJ2-1|.
CASRNTDYKEQFF
TGTGCCAGCAGGAATACAGACTACAAGGAGCAGTTCTTC
>.|TRBV4-3|TRBJ2-7|few
CASSQDLSRVGSYEQYF
TGCGCCAGCAGCCAAGACCTTTCCAGGGTTGGTTCCTACGAGCAGTACTTC
>.|TRBV29-1|TRBJ2-3|few
CSAHNPEEYF
TGCAGCGCCCATAACCCCGAGGAGTATTTT
>.|TRBV4-3|TRBJ1-6|.
CASSQDQRKGNSPLHF
TGCGCCAGCAGCCAAGATCAGAGGAAGGGCAATTCACCCCTCCACTTT
>.|TRBV7-2|TRBJ2-3|.
CASSLSTRQSRTDTQYF
TGTGCCAGCAGCTTGAGCACACGCCAATCCAGGACAGATACGCAGTATTTT
>TRBD2|TRBV4-1|TRBJ2-1|.
CASSQEGLPFYNEQFF
TGCGCCAGCAGCCAAGAGGGACTACCCTTCTACAATGAGCAGTTCTTC
>.|TRBV12-3/TRBV12-4|TRBJ2-1|.
CASSHYGGAGEQFF
TGTGCCAGCAGCCACTATGGAGGGGCCGGTGAGCAGTTCTTC
>.|TRBV12-3/TRBV12-4|TRBJ1-5|.
CASSFSGEDQPQHF
TGTGCCAGCAGTTTCTCAGGGGAGGATCAGCCCCAGCATTTT
>.|TRBV7-9|TRBJ2-5|.
CASSPNRPTQETQYF
TGTGCCAGCAGCCCCAATAGGCCCACTCAAGAGACCCAGTACTTC
>.|TRBV6-5|TRBJ2-5|once
CAGSPHPIRYEQYF
TGTGCCGGCAGTCCCCATCCCATTCGCTATGAGCAGTACTTC
>.|TRBV12-3/TRBV12-4|TRBJ1-2|.
CASRGASYGYTF
TGTGCCAGCCGGGGGGCGAGCTATGGCTACACCTTC
>.|TRBV12-3/TRBV12-4|TRBJ2-7|few
CASSFSSGPAGPYEQYF
TGTGCCAGCAGTTTCTCTTCCGGGCCAGCGGGCCCCTACGAGCAGTACTTC
>TRBD1|TRBV19|TRBJ2-1|.
CASSGGAVNEQFF
TGTGCCAGTTCAGGGGGCGCGGTCAATGAGCAGTTCTTC
>TRBD2|TRBV5-5|TRBJ2-7|.
CASSFRTSGYEQYF
TGTGCCAGCAGCTTTAGGACTAGCGGCTACGAGCAGTACTTC
>TRBD2|TRBV6-5|TRBJ2-7|.
CASSRGTSGFSYEQYF
TGTGCCAGCAGTCGCGGGACTAGCGGGTTCTCCTACGAGCAGTACTTC
>.|TRBV20-1|TRBJ2-7|.
CSAETGAAARYEQYF
TGCAGTGCAGAAACCGGGGCCGCGGCCCGGTACGAGCAGTACTTC
>.|TRBV6-5|TRBJ2-7|.
CASSYSIRTAHPEQYF
TGTGCCAGCAGTTACTCGATTCGGACAGCACACCCCGAGCAGTACTTC
>TRBD1|TRBV29-1|TRBJ2-1|.
CSVVRDRGYNEQFF
TGCAGCGTCGTTCGGGACAGGGGGTACAATGAGCAGTTCTTC
>.|TRBV12-3/TRBV12-4|TRBJ2-3|once
CASSSASPYTDTQYF
TGTGCCAGCAGTTCTGCTAGTCCCTACACAGATACGCAGTATTTT